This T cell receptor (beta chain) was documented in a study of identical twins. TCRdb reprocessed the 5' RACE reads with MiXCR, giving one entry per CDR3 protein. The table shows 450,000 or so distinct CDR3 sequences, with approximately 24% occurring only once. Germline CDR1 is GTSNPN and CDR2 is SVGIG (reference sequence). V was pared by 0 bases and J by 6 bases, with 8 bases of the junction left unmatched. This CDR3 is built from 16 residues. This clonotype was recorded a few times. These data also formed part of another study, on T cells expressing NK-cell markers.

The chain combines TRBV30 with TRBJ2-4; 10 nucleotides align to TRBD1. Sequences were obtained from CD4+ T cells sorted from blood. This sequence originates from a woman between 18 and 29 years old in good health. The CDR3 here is CAWSVVAGTGVNIQYF. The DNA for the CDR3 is TGTGCCTGGAGTGTAGTCGCCGGGACAGGGGTAAACATTCAGTACTTC.